These 12 T cell receptor beta chains were all obtained from the same sample, sequenced in a study of blood T cell repertoires in COVID-19. Method: immunoSEQ multiplex PCR; TCRdb's copy keeps in-frame clones and lacks some. The table has approximately 300,000 clones, just over 85% seen once; the top ten hold about 10%. Sequences were obtained from PBMCs or T cells enriched from blood (not recorded which). Receptors were obtained from a woman younger than 30 who had recovered from COVID-19.

This chain uses TRBV7-3 with TRBJ1-1; D gene unclear. Germline assignment: CDR1 SGHTA and CDR2 FQGTGA. The CDR3 sequence is 13 residues long. Trimming left V 5 bases short and J 2 bases short, with 9 bases between. The CDR3 DNA reads as TGTGCCAGCAGCCGCGCGGATAACACTGAAGCTTTCTTT. Residues: CASSRADNTEAFF.

This clone occurred once. The V and J genes are TRBV18 and TRBJ1-2; no firm D call. The CDR3 is 12 amino acids. V was cut by 2 bases and J by 7 bases, with 8 bases left in between. From germline, CDR1 is KGHSH and CDR2 LQKENI. The CDR3 DNA reads as TGTGCCAGCTCACCAGGGGAGGCTGGCTACACCTTC. Encoded protein: CASSPGEAGYTF.

V gene TRBV7-9 combines with J gene TRBJ2-1; D is unclear. The CDR3 spans 12 residues. CDR1 and CDR2 from the germline V gene are SEHNR and FQNEAQ (reference sequence). With 4 bases removed from V and 5 bases from J, the gap between germline ends came to 6 bases. The CDR3, as DNA: TGTGCCAGCAGCTCGTCCCACAATGAGCAGTTCTTC. Translation: CASSSSHNEQFF.

CDR3 in amino acids: CSVSSGGPGDTQYF. The CDR3 DNA reads as TGCAGCGTATCATCGGGGGGGCCGGGAGATACGCAGTATTTT. This sequence joins TRBV29-1 and TRBJ2-3, with 8 bases fitting TRBD2. The CDR3 has 14 amino acids. Per germline, CDR1 SQVTM and CDR2 ANQGSEA. Germline trimming cut 6 bases from V and 5 bases from J; bases unmatched to any gene: 10.

V usage is TRBV19 and J usage is TRBJ1-5; D perhaps matches TRBD1 (5 bases). Trimming cost V 1 base and J 2 bases, with 12 bases left between them. The CDR3 consists of 16 residues. Germline values: CDR1 LNHDA, CDR2 SQIVND (reference sequence). The CDR3 protein is CASSIGFRDGNQPQHF. The CDR3 bases are TGTGCCAGTAGTATAGGTTTCAGGGATGGCAATCAGCCCCAGCATTTT.

This chain uses TRBV11-2 with TRBJ2-2; 12 positions agree with TRBD2. The J segment lost 6 bases and the V segment lost 1 base, leaving 6 bases of the junction unmatched. The CDR3 is 17 residues long. CDR1 and CDR2 (germline): SGHAT, FQNNGV. CDR3 in amino acids: CASSLGYSSGRAGELFF. DNA of the CDR3: TGTGCCAGCAGCTTAGGGTATTCTAGCGGGAGGGCCGGGGAGCTGTTTTTT.

Note on this clone: Sequence at one end of the junction differs from germline and may be a read error. The rearrangement links TRBV7-7 to TRBJ1-1; 10 bases match TRBD1. In germline, CDR1 is SSHAT, CDR2 FNYEAQ (reference sequence). The CDR3 has 16 amino acids. CDR3 protein: CASSLGQGGGNTEAFF. CDR3 bases: TGTGCTAGCAGCTTAGGACAGGGGGGGGGAAACACTGAAGCTTTCTTT.

The chain has TRBV6-1 and TRBJ1-2; D unresolved. Trimming pared 2 bases from V and 8 bases from J, leaving 12 bases between. The CDR3 sequence is 13 residues long. Germline CDR1 is MNHNS and CDR2 is SASEGT. CDR3: CASSESIRKGYTF. The DNA for the CDR3 is TGTGCCAGCAGTGAATCGATCAGGAAAGGCTACACCTTC.

The chain employs TRBV27 and TRBJ2-7; TRBD2 matches 14 bases. Germline values: CDR1 MNHEY, CDR2 SMNVEV (reference sequence). The J segment lost 6 bases and the V segment lost 3 bases, leaving 7 bases of the junction unmatched. The CDR3 runs to 16 residues. This CDR3 reads CASSFGTSGSLFEQYF. CDR3 DNA sequence: TGTGCCAGCAGTTTCGGGACTAGCGGGAGTCTATTCGAGCAGTACTTC.

This chain links TRBV4-1 with TRBJ1-1; tentative D call: TRBD1 (5 bases). V lost 1 base and J lost 4, with 16 bases in between. Looked up from germline, CDR1 is MGHRA and CDR2 is YSYEKL. The CDR3 is 16 residues long. CDR3 bases: TGCGCCAGCAGCCAAGCGCAGGGTATCATGGGCACTGAAGCTTTCTTT. The encoded protein is CASSQAQGIMGTEAFF.

The chain joins TRBV5-4 to TRBJ2-3, with D possibly matching TRBD1 (6 bases). The CDR3 runs to 16 residues. The ends were cut back, 3 bases at V and 0 bases at J, with 14 bases in the middle. CDR1 and CDR2 (germline): SGHNT, YYREEE (reference sequence). Here the CDR3 DNA reads TGTGCCAGCAGCTCACGTGACAGGTTGAGCACAGATACGCAGTATTTT. This gives the protein CASSSRDRLSTDTQYF.

This chain connects TRBV7-9 to TRBJ1-4, with D unclear. The CDR3 has 13 amino acids. The V gene's germline CDR1 is SEHNR and CDR2 FQNEAQ (reference sequence). Trimming took off 1 base at V and 8 bases at J, with 8 bases between the two ends. The DNA of the CDR3 is TGTGCCAGCAGCTTAGACGTGGAGGAAAAACTGTTTTTT. Its translation is CASSLDVEEKLFF.